One T cell receptor (beta chain) is described in this entry. Germline loops: CDR1 MNHEY, CDR2 SVGAGI. The CDR3 contains 15 residues. V dropped 6 bases and J dropped 2; count of bases not matched to a gene: 5. The data derive from a study of technical replicates of blood from four donors. This table comes from immunoSEQ multiplex PCR, and its TCRdb copy is limited to in-frame clones, with some not included. This table has about 81,000 clones, more than 80% appearing once. The specimen sequenced was PBMCs. The TCR comes from a human donor in good health. Some clones in this sample may be carry-over from other donors' samples. V gene TRBV6-5 combines with J gene TRBJ1-5; 9 nucleotides line up with TRBD1. DNA of the CDR3: TGTGCCAGCAGAGAGGACAGGGGCGGCAATCAGCCCCAGCATTTT. Translation: CASREDRGGNQPQHF.